This entry lists 9 T cell receptor beta chains sequenced from one sample in a study of technical replicates of blood from several donors. TCRdb's table, derived via immunoSEQ multiplex PCR, lists solely in-frame clones and lacks some. Among tens of thousands of clones listed, approximately 87% were seen once. The specimen sequenced was PBMCs. The source is a human donor in good health. Some clones in this sample may be carry-over from other donors' samples.

The chain links TRBV6-6 to TRBJ2-2, with D perhaps TRBD2 (6 bases). This CDR3 is built from 15 residues. Between the trimmed V and J ends, which lost 2 bases and 9 bases, there was a span of 16 bases. Germline values: CDR1 MNHNY, CDR2 SVGAGI (reference sequence). The CDR3 DNA follows: TGTGCCAGCAGTTACGGGGGGACCCAGCGAAGGGAGCTGTTTTTT. It is translated as CASSYGGTQRRELFF.

The V call is TRBV25-1, the J call TRBJ1-2; tentative D call: TRBD1 (5 bases). V was trimmed by 6 bases and J by 1 base, leaving 9 bases between them. The CDR3 length is 13 residues. Germline-derived CDR1 and CDR2 are MGHDK and SYGVNS. The DNA of the CDR3 is TGTGCCAGCAGGAAAGACAGTAACTATGGCTACACCTTC. Its translation: CASRKDSNYGYTF.

V gene TRBV7-9 combines with J gene TRBJ2-1, with TRBD2 matching 11 bases. Germline V gives CDR1 SEHNR, CDR2 FQNEAQ (reference sequence). The CDR3 is 15 amino acids. V gave up 4 bases and J gave up 5 bases; unmatched junction bases: 4. The CDR3 sequence is CASSWGLADHNEQFF. CDR3 coding DNA: TGTGCCAGCAGCTGGGGACTAGCGGACCACAATGAGCAGTTCTTC.

V is TRBV4-3 and J is TRBJ2-7, with D possibly TRBD1 on 6 matching bases. This CDR3 has 13 amino acids. Germline-derived CDR1 and CDR2 are LGHNA and YSLEER. V lost 5 bases, J lost 5 bases, and 13 bases lay in between. CDR3 sequence (DNA): TGCGCCAGCAGCATGAAACAGGGTGACGAGCAGTACTTC. Translation gives CASSMKQGDEQYF.

This chain links TRBV14 with TRBJ2-5; 9 positions agree with TRBD1. The length of the CDR3 is 18 residues. In germline, CDR1 is SGHDN, CDR2 FVKESK. V trimming: 4 bases; J trimming: 4 bases; junction bases outside the gene matches: 16. The DNA of the CDR3 is TGTGCCAGCAGCCTAACACGGACAGGGGCCGTAATCGCAGAGACCCAGTACTTC. This sequence encodes CASSLTRTGAVIAETQYF. Drawing the rest from reference TRBV14 and TRBJ2-5, the complete variable domain is EAGVTQFPSHSVIEKGQTVTLRCDPISGHDNLYWYRRVMGKEIKFLLHFVKESKQDESGMPNNRFLAERTGGTYSTLKVQPAELEDSGVYFCASSLTRTGAVIAETQYFGPGTRLLVL.

The gene calls are TRBV4-2 and TRBJ2-7; 9 bases are shared with TRBD1. With 3 bases clipped from V and 3 bases from J, the junction kept 6 bases outside the gene matches. This CDR3 has 15 residues. The V gene's germline CDR1 is LGHNA and CDR2 YNFKEQ. CDR3 sequence: CASSQAGTGNYEQYF. The CDR3, as DNA: TGTGCCAGCAGCCAGGCCGGGACAGGGAACTACGAGCAGTACTTC.

This clone has just one count. The CDR3 sequence is CASSEEGLAPYF. The CDR3, as DNA: TGTGCCAGCAGTGAAGAGGGACTAGCTCCCTACTTC. The rearrangement uses TRBV2 and TRBJ2-7; 9 nucleotides match TRBD2. CDR3 length: 12 residues. V shed 1 base, J shed 13 bases, and the junction held 5 bases outside the gene matches. CDR1 and CDR2 from the germline V gene are SNHLY and FYNNEI.

This clone was recorded a few times. V usage is TRBV6-4 and J usage is TRBJ2-1; 10 nucleotides line up with TRBD2. This CDR3 is 15 amino acids long. V lost 6 bases to trimming and J lost 6 bases; unmatched junction nucleotides: 8. Germline CDR1 reads MRHNA; CDR2 reads SNTAGT. In nucleotides, the CDR3 is TGTGCCAGCAGCGCACTAGCGGGATCTACCAATGAGCAGTTCTTC. This codes for CASSALAGSTNEQFF.

The chain links TRBV4-3 to TRBJ1-6, with 9 bases lining up with TRBD1. J gave up 7 bases and V 4 bases, and 5 bases lay outside the gene matches. This CDR3 region has 15 residues. Germline CDR1 is LGHNA and CDR2 is YSLEER. CDR3: CASSPWGTGNSPLHF. In nucleotides, the CDR3 is TGCGCCAGCAGCCCCTGGGGGACAGGGAATTCACCCCTCCACTTT.